This T cell receptor (beta chain) is drawn from a study of shared clonotypes between healthy human individuals. Study-wide context: Donors were a couple of women and three men aged 18 to 49.

The CDR3 is 15 residues long. In germline, CDR1 is SGHRS, CDR2 YFSETQ. V lost 3 bases and J lost 4, with 16 bases in between. The assay was immunoSEQ multiplex PCR, and TCRdb's table has in-frame clones only and misses some. The table shows some 900,000 clones, with 76% occurring only once. The sample consisted of memory CD4+ T cells sorted from blood. Stated subset: CD45RA-negative fraction. This rearrangement joins TRBV5-1 to TRBJ2-5, with D perhaps matching TRBD1 (5 bases). The sequence came from a man between 18 and 35 years old in good health. The DNA of the CDR3 is TGCGCCAGCAGCTCGAATGGGGCCTCCCGAGAGACCCAGTACTTC. Amino acid sequence: CASSSNGASRETQYF.